One sample yielded the 14 T cell receptor beta chains listed below, sequenced in a study of T cells after yellow fever vaccination. TCRdb re-called the 5' RACE reads with MiXCR, one entry per CDR3 protein. This sample carries about 400,000 distinct CDR3 sequences, 6% to 8% of them seen once, and the ten largest clones take over 14%. Sequencing was performed on PBMCs, taken 5 days after the yellow fever booster vaccination. These receptors were obtained from a man in his thirties or forties who received the YFV17D yellow fever vaccine.

The sample holds a few counts of this clonotype. The chain carries TRBV7-2 and TRBJ1-5; D uncertain. Looked up from germline, CDR1 is SGHTA and CDR2 is FQGNSA. The CDR3 runs 15 residues. Trimming left V 5 bases short and J 5 bases short, with 16 bases between. Here the CDR3 DNA reads TGTGCCAGCAGCCGCCAGACAAGGTTGGATCAGCCCCAGCATTTT. This gives the protein CASSRQTRLDQPQHF.

This clonotype was picked up many times. The chain has TRBV7-2 and TRBJ2-7; 7 nucleotides line up with TRBD2. This CDR3 has 15 residues. Germline V lookup: CDR1 SGHTA, CDR2 FQGNSA. Losses at the gene ends were 3 bases for V and 0 bases for J; bases not matched to a gene: 5. In DNA, the CDR3 is TGTGCCAGCAGCTTTGACGGGAGGAGCTCCTACGAGCAGTACTTC. Translated, it gives CASSFDGRSSYEQYF.

This clonotype was observed a few times. The junction and the germline gene differ at one end; a read error may be behind it. The chain uses TRBV6-2 or TRBV6-3 and TRBJ2-7; 7 bases agree with TRBD1. In germline, CDR1 is MNHEY, CDR2 SVGEGT. The CDR3 extends over 11 amino acids. CDR3 sequence: CATNLDRETFF. CDR3 DNA sequence: TGTGCCACCAACCTCGACAGGGAAACTTTTTTC.

The V call is TRBV28, the J call TRBJ2-5; 9 positions match TRBD1. The germline V gene encodes CDR1 MDHEN and CDR2 SYDVKM. The CDR3 sequence is 15 residues long. The junction had 9 bases not matched to a gene; V was cut back by 3 bases and J by 7 bases. CDR3 protein: CASSFRDRDLMTQYF. The CDR3 DNA reads as TGTGCCAGCAGTTTTCGGGACAGGGACTTAATGACCCAGTACTTC.

This clonotype was seen at least ten times. The chain recombines TRBV5-1 with TRBJ2-5; 11 positions agree with TRBD2. The junction had 7 bases not matched to a gene; V was cut back by 1 base and J by 2 bases. The V gene's germline CDR1 is SGHRS and CDR2 YFSETQ. The CDR3 has 17 amino acids. CDR3 in amino acids: CASSLSTSGNYQETQYF. In DNA form, the CDR3 reads TGCGCCAGCAGCTTGTCGACTAGCGGGAATTATCAAGAGACCCAGTACTTC.

The CDR3 region is CASSQGNSLRGGEQYF. CDR3 nucleotides: TGTGCCAGCAGCCAAGGTAACAGCTTGCGGGGTGGTGAGCAGTACTTC. This chain links TRBV3-1 with TRBJ2-7; TRBD2 is a possible D gene (6 bases). Germline CDR1 and CDR2: LGHDT and YNNKEL (reference sequence). The CDR3 spans 16 residues. The ends were cut back, 1 base at V and 7 bases at J, with 20 bases in the middle.

This rearrangement joins TRBV6-2 or TRBV6-3 to TRBJ2-2; D call uncertain. This CDR3 spans 15 amino acids. Germline values: CDR1 MNHEY, CDR2 SVGEGT. The V end lost 0 bases, the J end lost 2 bases, and 7 bases lay between the germline ends. Written as DNA, the CDR3 is TGTGCCAGCAGTTACTCGATTCTCAACACCGGGGAGCTGTTTTTT. This gives the protein CASSYSILNTGELFF.

This clonotype was counted only a few times. The chain links TRBV18 to TRBJ2-7, with D perhaps TRBD2 (6 bases). The ends were cut back, 5 bases at V and 6 bases at J, with 17 bases in the middle. The CDR3 is made up of 14 amino acids. From germline, CDR1 is KGHSH and CDR2 LQKENI. The chain's CDR3 is CASSLSGLGGEQYF. DNA for the CDR3: TGTGCCAGCTCATTATCAGGGCTCGGGGGCGAGCAGTACTTC.

In regard to this clonotype: With a much larger clone just one base away, this may be a read error. The conserved phenylalanine or tryptophan is not found at the CDR3 terminus, so this likely reflects a read error. V usage is TRBV28 and J usage is TRBJ2-7; D unclear. Trimming cost V 3 bases and J 7 bases, with 16 bases left between them. The CDR3 is 14 amino acids. The germline gives CDR1 MDHEN, CDR2 SYDVKM. For the CDR3, the DNA is TGTGCCAGCAGTTTCGGCTATCCAGGATTAGAGCAGTACCTC. Encoded protein: CASSFGYPGLEQYL.

This clonotype was counted ten times or more. The rearrangement joins TRBV20-1 to TRBJ2-1, with 11 bases fitting TRBD2. Germline CDR1 and CDR2: DFQATT and SNEGSKA (reference sequence). The CDR3 loop spans 15 amino acids. J lost 7 bases, V lost 4 bases, and 9 bases had no gene match. This CDR3 reads CSATGTSGSGNEQFF. In DNA, the CDR3 is TGCAGTGCTACGGGCACTAGCGGGAGTGGGAATGAGCAGTTCTTC.

The chain links TRBV6-1 to TRBJ2-1; D gene unclear. The germline V gene has CDR1 MNHNS and CDR2 SASEGT. The CDR3 covers 14 residues. The ends were cut back, 6 bases at V and 8 bases at J, with 17 bases in the middle. The CDR3 nucleotides read TGTGCCAGCAGCCCCGTAGGGCGTCCGGATGAGCAGTTCTTC. This codes for CASSPVGRPDEQFF.

This clonotype was counted only a few times. V and J are TRBV5-1 and TRBJ2-1; D unclear. V lost 0 bases and J 8 bases, leaving 12 bases between the germline ends. The CDR3 totals 14 residues. Germline loops: CDR1 SGHRS, CDR2 YFSETQ. The CDR3, as DNA: TGCGCCAGCAGCTTGGGGCTCCCGGGTGATGAGCAGTTCTTC. Protein sequence: CASSLGLPGDEQFF.

This clonotype has ten or more counts. The chain uses TRBV7-8 and TRBJ2-1; TRBD2 aligns across 7 bases. Germline trimming cut 6 bases from V and 9 bases from J; bases unmatched to any gene: 5. This CDR3 contains 12 residues. The germline V gene has CDR1 SGHVS and CDR2 FQNEAQ. The CDR3 bases are TGTGCCAGCAGTCAAACTAGCGCTGAGCAGTTCTTC. Translating it yields CASSQTSAEQFF.

The table lists this clonotype with a few counts. J is TRBJ2-5 and V is TRBV14, with 12 bases fitting TRBD2. CDR3 length: 18 amino acids. The V gene's germline CDR1 is SGHDN and CDR2 FVKESK. V shed 3 bases and J 5 bases; nucleotides not matched to a gene: 13. DNA of the CDR3: TGTGCCAGCAGCCATGGTTTCTTCGGACTAGCGGGAAAGGAGACCCAGTACTTC. Amino acid sequence: CASSHGFFGLAGKETQYF. The whole variable domain, filled in from reference TRBV14 and TRBJ2-5, reads EAGVTQFPSHSVIEKGQTVTLRCDPISGHDNLYWYRRVMGKEIKFLLHFVKESKQDESGMPNNRFLAERTGGTYSTLKVQPAELEDSGVYFCASSHGFFGLAGKETQYFGPGTRLLVL.